Presented here are 5 T cell receptor beta chains from one specimen sequenced in a study of molecular identifiers for immune sequencing clone quantification. MiXCR was run by TCRdb on the PCR reads, yielding one entry per CDR3 protein. The top ten clones hold approximately 0.8% of a sample with a few hundred thousand distinct CDR3 sequences, 20% to 25% of them seen once. Sequencing was done on a sample of naive CD8+ T cells from blood, with Jurkat cell RNA spiked in. As for subset: FACS-sorted CD8+CD4-CCR7+CD45RA+ naive T cells. The receptors come from a human donor in good health. Some libraries in this study had Jurkat cell RNA spiked in.

This clonotype has a handful of counts. This chain connects TRBV2 to TRBJ1-5, with 11 bases aligning to TRBD1. Looked up from germline, CDR1 is SNHLY and CDR2 is FYNNEI. V shed 6 bases and J 6 bases; nucleotides not matched to a gene: 7. The CDR3 is 15 residues long. For the CDR3, the DNA is TGTGCCAGCAGAGACCGGGACAGGGGGATTCAGCCCCAGCATTTT. It yields the protein CASRDRDRGIQPQHF.

This clonotype has more than one count but fewer than ten. The J gene is TRBJ2-1, the V gene TRBV7-2; 8 bases line up with TRBD2. The CDR3 runs 20 residues. Germline CDR1 and CDR2: SGHTA and FQGNSA. Germline trimming cut 1 base from V and 5 bases from J; bases unmatched to any gene: 19. The CDR3 loop is CASSLVAGLVPNIPNNEQFF. The CDR3 nucleotides read TGTGCCAGCAGCTTAGTGGCGGGACTAGTCCCCAATATTCCCAACAATGAGCAGTTCTTC.

As for this clonotype: A much larger clone differs by one base, so this may be a read error. The conserved closing phenylalanine or tryptophan is absent in this CDR3, likely reflecting a read error. The chain combines TRBV29-1 with TRBJ2-7; no reliable D call. The V gene lost 7 bases and the J gene lost 2 bases, with 18 bases spanning the gap. The germline CDR1 and CDR2 sequences are SQVTM and ANQGSEA. This CDR3 is 14 amino acids long. CDR3 in DNA: TGCAGCGCCCTCCTTGAGGTTGCCACCTACGAGCAGTACCTC. Its protein product is CSALLEVATYEQYL.

This clonotype was observed a handful of times. The V gene is TRBV20-1, the J gene TRBJ2-3; TRBD2 agrees at 8 bases. This CDR3 has 17 amino acids. The germline V gene has CDR1 DFQATT and CDR2 SNEGSKA (reference sequence). The V gene end was trimmed by 0 bases and the J gene end by 0 bases; junction bases not matched to a gene: 8. CDR3 residues: CSARDQGSGVSTDTQYF. The CDR3 DNA sequence: TGCAGTGCTAGAGATCAAGGTAGCGGGGTCAGCACAGATACGCAGTATTTT.

This clonotype was recorded at least ten times. The rearrangement uses TRBV18 and TRBJ2-2, with D unresolved. Germline V CDR1 and CDR2: KGHSH, LQKENI. The CDR3 length is 16 residues. V was trimmed by 2 bases and J by 0 bases, leaving 10 bases between them. DNA for the CDR3: TGTGCCAGCTCACCATTGGAAGGAGCGAACACCGGGGAGCTGTTTTTT. It specifies CASSPLEGANTGELFF.